These T cell receptor beta chains were read from a single sample in a study of radiation and T cells in renal cell carcinoma. Profiled with immunoSEQ multiplex PCR; TCRdb holds only in-frame clones, not every one. The profile shows 10,000 to 12,000 clones, 50% to 60% of them singletons. This material consisted of tumor tissue, taken from a patient whose treatment was nephrectomy without radiotherapy. The receptors originated from a man between 35 and 55 years old with renal cell carcinoma. Both conserved end residues are part of each CDR3. Each record gives: clone size, J gene, V gene, D gene, CDR3 DNA, CDR3 protein. The D gene is left open where the match is weak. Expanded clones are given a class, and other clones once, few, many or no size at all.

NA TRBJ2-3 TRBV30 TRBD1 TGTGCCTGGGTGACAGGGGACCCCACAGATACGCAGTATTTT CAWVTGDPTDTQYF
NA TRBJ1-1 TRBV4-3 NA TGCGCCAGCAGCCAAGAGAGGACGGGGGGCGAAGCTTTCTTT CASSQERTGGEAFF
few TRBJ1-1 TRBV6-1 NA TGTGCCAGCACCTTAACACAGGGAACTGAAGCTTTCTTT CASTLTQGTEAFF
once TRBJ2-1 TRBV4-1 NA TGCGCCAGCAGCCGCTTTCTAGGGACCTCCTACAATGAGCAGTTCTTC CASSRFLGTSYNEQFF
NA TRBJ1-2 TRBV7-9 NA TGTGCCAGCACCATTAACAGGCACGGCTACACCTTC CASTINRHGYTF
NA TRBJ1-4 TRBV19 TRBD1 TGTGCCAGCCTACAGGGGGGAGAAAAACTGTTTTTT CASLQGGEKLFF
few TRBJ2-7 TRBV5-1 NA TGCGCCAGCAGCTTCGAAGAGGCCTACGAGCAGTACTTC CASSFEEAYEQYF
few TRBJ2-7 TRBV27 TRBD2 TGTGCCAGCCGGGGTGCGGGGGTAGCCTACGAGCAGTACTTC CASRGAGVAYEQYF
few TRBJ2-1 TRBV5-4 NA TGTGCCAGCAGCTTGGCCGACAATGAGCAGTTCTTC CASSLADNEQFF
once TRBJ2-5 TRBV6-1 TRBD1 TGTGCCAGCAGTGAAGGGACAGGGGGGAGAAAGACCCAGTACTTC CASSEGTGGRKTQYF
NA TRBJ1-2 TRBV19 NA TGTGCCAGTAGTGTTTGGACGGCCGATGGCTACACCTTC CASSVWTADGYTF
NA TRBJ1-5 TRBV2 NA TGTGCCAGCAGTGAGCAGGGCGGGGGCAATCAGCCCCAGCATTTT CASSEQGGGNQPQHF
medium-sized TRBJ2-2 TRBV4-1 TRBD1 TGCGCCAGCAGCCAGCCTACAGGGGGCACCGGGGAGCTGTTTTTT CASSQPTGGTGELFF
NA TRBJ2-7 TRBV27 TRBD1 TGTGCCAGCAGTCCCCTGGGACAGGCCTTCGGGTACGAGCAGTACTTC CASSPLGQAFGYEQYF
few TRBJ1-2 TRBV19 NA TGTGCCAGTAGTCCCGGCCCGGCGGGCGAGGGGGGCTACACCTTC CASSPGPAGEGGYTF
few TRBJ2-6 TRBV5-1 NA TGCGCCAGCAGCAGCCAGGGATCTGGGGCCAACGTCCTGACTTTC CASSSQGSGANVLTF
NA TRBJ2-7 TRBV6-5 NA TGTGCCAGCAGCCTCCGCGGTCGAAGCTCCTACGAGCAGTACTTC CASSLRGRSSYEQYF
NA TRBJ2-1 TRBV12-5 NA TGTGCTAGTGGGGGGGACGCGTACAATGAGCAGTTCTTC CASGGDAYNEQFF
NA TRBJ1-1 TRBV6-1 TRBD1 TGTGCCAGCAGTTTGACAGGGTACACTGAAGCTTTCTTT CASSLTGYTEAFF
medium-sized TRBJ2-3 TRBV7-3 NA TGTGCCAGCAGCTTAGGAATTGCTAGCACAGATACGCAGTATTTT CASSLGIASTDTQYF
NA TRBJ1-2 TRBV5-1 NA TGCGCCAGCAGCTTGGCTGGCCCGTTGGCCTATGATGGCTACACCTTC CASSLAGPLAYDGYTF
NA TRBJ1-5 TRBV30 NA TGTGCCTGGAGTGGCGGGACTTCTAGGCAGCCCCAGCATTTT CAWSGGTSRQPQHF
NA TRBJ2-1 TRBV11-2 TRBD1 TGTGCCAGCAGCTTAGGGCCGGGACAGTACAATGAGCAGTTCTTC CASSLGPGQYNEQFF
NA TRBJ1-3 TRBV11-3 TRBD1 TGTGCCAGCAGCCAGCCGGACAGGGGTGACACCATATATTTT CASSQPDRGDTIYF
few TRBJ1-4 TRBV7-2 NA TGTGCCAGCAGCTTAATCTCAGCTCGGGGAGAAAAACTGTTTTTT CASSLISARGEKLFF
NA TRBJ1-4 TRBV4-1 NA TGCGCCAGCAGCCAAGAGGAGGGTTTTCATGAAAAACTGTTTTTT CASSQEEGFHEKLFF
NA TRBJ2-1 TRBV21-1 NA TGTGCCAGCAGCAAAGCTAGGCCCTTTGAGGGAGGGTACAATGAGCAGTTCTTC CASSKARPFEGGYNEQFF
few TRBJ2-1 TRBV9 NA TGTGCCAGCAGCGTAGCTACAGGCATATTGGACAATGAGCAGTTCTTC CASSVATGILDNEQFF
few TRBJ1-5 TRBV10-3 NA TGTGCCATCAGGGAGGAGGGAGGCAATCAGCCCCAGCATTTT CAIREEGGNQPQHF
NA TRBJ1-5 TRBV7-2 NA TGTGCCAGCAGTAGGGACTTCTATAGCAATCAGCCCCAGCATTTT CASSRDFYSNQPQHF
few TRBJ1-5 TRBV27 TRBD1 TGTGCCAGCCGTACTAACAGGGGTAGCAATCAGCCCCAGCATTTT CASRTNRGSNQPQHF
few TRBJ2-7 TRBV6-5 TRBD2 TGTGCCAGCAGTTATAGCGCGGGAGACTCCTACGAGCAGTACTTC CASSYSAGDSYEQYF
few TRBJ1-3 TRBV7-6 TRBD1 TGTGCCAGCAGCCCCCGCACAGGGGGGTCTGGAAACACCATATATTTT CASSPRTGGSGNTIYF
NA TRBJ2-1 TRBV10-3 NA TGTGCCATCAGTGAGTCAATGGCGGGCACTTACAATGAGCAGTTCTTC CAISESMAGTYNEQFF
few TRBJ2-7 TRBV7-6 NA TGTGCCAGCAGTTTGAAGACTAGACACTCCTACGAGCAGTACTTC CASSLKTRHSYEQYF
NA TRBJ1-3 TRBV7-2 NA TGTGCCAGCAGCTTTGGTGGCAGCTCTGGAAACACCATATATTTT CASSFGGSSGNTIYF
NA TRBJ1-5 TRBV5-5 NA TGTGCCAGCAGCTTGGAAGGGCCGGCCGGAGATATTAGCAATCAGCCCCAGCATTTT CASSLEGPAGDISNQPQHF
NA TRBJ1-2 TRBV9 TRBD1 TGTGCCAGCAGCGTAGGTCTGGGACAGGGTTTTTATGGCTACACCTTC CASSVGLGQGFYGYTF
NA TRBJ1-5 TRBV4-3 NA TGCGCCAGCAGCCAAGAGGGAGGGCAGGGACGGCCCCAGCATTTT CASSQEGGQGRPQHF
NA TRBJ1-1 TRBV5-6 TRBD1 TGTGCCAGCAGCTGGACAGGGGATGAAGCTTTCTTT CASSWTGDEAFF
medium-sized TRBJ1-1 TRBV27 NA TGTGCCAGCTCCCCGGGGGACCCCACTGAAGCTTTCTTT CASSPGDPTEAFF
medium-sized TRBJ2-1 TRBV11-2 TRBD2 TGTGCCAGCAGCTTAAATCTAGCGGGAGTTGGCGAGCAGTTCTTC CASSLNLAGVGEQFF
NA TRBJ2-1 TRBV7-9 TRBD2 TGTGCCAGCAGCTCTCCGGGTCGGGGACTAGCGGGAGACCTTGAGCAGTTCTTC CASSSPGRGLAGDLEQFF
few TRBJ1-2 TRBV4-3 NA TGCGCCAGCAGCCGAGACAGTTCCTATGGCTACACCTTC CASSRDSSYGYTF
medium-sized TRBJ2-1 TRBV28 TRBD2 TGTGCCAGCAGGCGACTAGCGGGAACTTACAATGAGCAGTTCTTC CASRRLAGTYNEQFF
NA TRBJ1-2 TRBV5-5 TRBD1 TGTGCCAGCAGCGCGGGACAGGGAAGCTCCTATGGCTACACCTTC CASSAGQGSSYGYTF
medium-sized TRBJ2-5 TRBV2 TRBD2 TGTGCCAGCGGGCCGGGACTAGGTTCCGAGACCCAGTACTTC CASGPGLGSETQYF
NA TRBJ2-7 TRBV13 NA TGTGCCAGCAGCGGTCCGGACAAGCAGTACTTC CASSGPDKQYF
few TRBJ2-3 TRBV11-3 TRBD2 TGTGCCAGCAGCTTAGCTTTCCTCCGCGGGGGAACCACAGATACGCAGTATTTT CASSLAFLRGGTTDTQYF
few TRBJ2-1 TRBV19 NA TGTGCCAGTAGGGCAGGGATCAATGAGCAGTTCTTC CASRAGINEQFF
NA TRBJ1-1 TRBV10-3 NA TGTGCCATCAGTGAGTCGATGGCAGGGAGGAACACTGAAGCTTTCTTT CAISESMAGRNTEAFF
NA TRBJ2-7 TRBV29-1 TRBD2 TGCAGCGTTAGGACTAGCGGGAGCTACGAGCAGTACTTC CSVRTSGSYEQYF
few TRBJ2-2 TRBV19 NA TGTGCCAGTAGTATGTGGTCAGGGAACACCGGGGAGCTGTTTTTT CASSMWSGNTGELFF
NA TRBJ2-2 TRBV9 NA TGTGCCAGCAGCGTAGGGGGTGGGAGCACCGGGGAGCTGTTTTTT CASSVGGGSTGELFF
NA TRBJ1-2 TRBV5-6 TRBD1 TGTGCCAGCAGCCCGCCGCAGGGGGTCATTGGCTACACCTTC CASSPPQGVIGYTF